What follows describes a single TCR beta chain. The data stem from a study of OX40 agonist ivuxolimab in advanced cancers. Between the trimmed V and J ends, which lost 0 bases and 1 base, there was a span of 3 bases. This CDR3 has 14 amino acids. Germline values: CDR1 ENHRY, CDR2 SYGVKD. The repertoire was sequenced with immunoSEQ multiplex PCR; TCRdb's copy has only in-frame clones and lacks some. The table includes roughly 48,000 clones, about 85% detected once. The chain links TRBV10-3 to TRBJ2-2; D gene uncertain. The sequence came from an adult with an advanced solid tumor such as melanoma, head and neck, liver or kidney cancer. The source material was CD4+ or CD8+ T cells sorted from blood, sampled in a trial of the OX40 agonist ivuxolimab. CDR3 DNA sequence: TGTGCCATCAGTGAGTCTCAGAACACCGGGGAGCTGTTTTTT. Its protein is CAISESQNTGELFF.